These 5 T cell receptor beta chains originate from one sample sequenced in a study of blood T cell repertoires in COVID-19. Some clones are missing from TCRdb's copy, which holds only in-frame ones; the method was immunoSEQ multiplex PCR. The sample has fewer than 30,000 clones; approximately 86% are singletons. The specimen was peripheral blood. The receptor source for this set is a man aged 45 to 65 with active COVID-19.

This CDR3 is CASSYRGNTGELFF. CDR3 coding DNA: TGTGCCAGCAGTTACAGGGGGAACACCGGGGAGCTGTTTTTT. V and J are TRBV6-2 or TRBV6-3 and TRBJ2-2; tentative D call: TRBD1 (5 bases). The CDR3 is 14 residues long. Germline CDR1 reads MNHEY; CDR2 reads SVGEGT. Trimming took off 2 bases at V and 1 base at J, with 5 bases between the two ends.

The rearrangement joins TRBV6-5 to TRBJ1-2; 7 bases fit TRBD1. Germline trimming cut 6 bases from V and 5 bases from J; bases unmatched to any gene: 12. There are 15 residues in the CDR3. The germline gives CDR1 MNHEY, CDR2 SVGAGI. CDR3 residues: CASRPAAGGSYGYTF. The DNA of the CDR3 is TGTGCCAGCAGACCAGCCGCAGGGGGTTCGTATGGCTACACCTTC.

This chain uses TRBV4-1 with TRBJ2-7; 7 bases match TRBD2. Germline V gene lookup returns CDR1 MGHRA and CDR2 YSYEKL. V lost 0 bases to trimming and J lost 0 bases; unmatched junction nucleotides: 8. This CDR3 is built from 17 residues. The CDR3 region is CASSQEGKRGRSYEQYF. DNA for the CDR3: TGCGCCAGCAGCCAAGAGGGAAAGCGGGGCCGCTCCTACGAGCAGTACTTC.

This sequence joins TRBV5-1 and TRBJ2-7, with TRBD1 matching 9 bases. Unmatched junction bases numbered 13, after V lost 4 bases and J lost 5 bases. This CDR3 comprises 16 residues. Germline V gene lookup returns CDR1 SGHRS and CDR2 YFSETQ. CDR3 coding DNA: TGCGCCAGCAGCCAGCTGACAGGGGGTGGTGTGAACGAGCAGTACTTC. The encoded protein is CASSQLTGGGVNEQYF.

This clone was observed once. This chain links TRBV28 with TRBJ1-1; D is unresolved. Germline-derived CDR1 and CDR2 are MDHEN and SYDVKM. Trimming took 5 bases from V and 8 from J, leaving 24 bases between them. This CDR3 is 16 amino acids long. The CDR3 loop reads CASSPSRGAAINEAFF. For the CDR3, the DNA is TGTGCCAGCAGTCCCTCACGGGGAGCAGCCATAAACGAAGCTTTCTTT.